These 17 T cell receptor beta chains originate from one sample sequenced in a study of blood T cell repertoires in COVID-19. TCRdb's copy holds only in-frame clones and misses some; the assay was immunoSEQ multiplex PCR. Of almost 80,000 clones detected, 80% to 85% appear once; the ten largest clones hold under 45%. Material for sequencing was peripheral blood. The receptors were gathered from a woman in her seventies with acute or convalescent COVID-19.

The chain is built from TRBV19 and TRBJ1-1; tentatively, D is TRBD1 (6 bases). The length of the CDR3 is 14 residues. V was pared by 6 bases and J by 1 base, with 12 bases between. Germline CDR1 LNHDA, CDR2 SQIVND (reference sequence). Here the CDR3 reads CASRKLGGNTEAFF. CDR3 sequence (DNA): TGTGCCAGTAGGAAATTAGGGGGGAACACTGAAGCTTTCTTT.

The rearrangement links TRBV10-3 to TRBJ1-6; no clear D. Trimming removed 3 bases at V and 7 bases at J, with 10 bases between. The CDR3 extends over 14 amino acids. The germline V gene encodes CDR1 ENHRY and CDR2 SYGVKD. DNA for the CDR3: TGTGCCATCAGTGAACAGACGGCAAATTCACCCCTCCACTTT. Translated, it gives CAISEQTANSPLHF.

This chain connects TRBV3-1 (or the pseudogene TRBV3-2) to TRBJ1-6; D gene uncertain. The germline V gene encodes CDR1 LGHDT and CDR2 YNNKEL (reference sequence). This CDR3 has 13 residues. The V end was cut by 8 bases, the J end by 10 bases, with 15 bases between. The CDR3 reads CASGSSMESPLHF. CDR3 coding DNA: TGTGCCAGCGGCAGCTCTATGGAGTCACCCCTCCACTTT.

This sequence joins TRBV18 and TRBJ1-5; D is uncertain. With 0 bases removed from V and 3 bases from J, the gap between germline ends came to 9 bases. The CDR3 sequence is 15 residues long. Germline CDR1 and CDR2: KGHSH and LQKENI. The CDR3 loop reads CASSPPGGFNQPQHF. In nucleotides, the CDR3 is TGTGCCAGCTCACCACCAGGAGGGTTCAATCAGCCCCAGCATTTT.

The gene calls are TRBV7-2 and TRBJ2-2; perhaps TRBD2 as D (5 bases). Germline CDR1 reads SGHTA; CDR2 reads FQGNSA. Trimming took off 5 bases at V and 1 base at J, with 17 bases between the two ends. The CDR3 covers 17 residues. The CDR3, as DNA: TGTGCCAGCAGCCCCACCCCGGGGAGTTGGAACACCGGGGAGCTGTTTTTT. It specifies CASSPTPGSWNTGELFF. The complete variable domain, with remaining parts taken from reference TRBV7-2 and TRBJ2-2, reads GAGVSQSPSNKVTEKGKDVELRCDPISGHTALYWYRQSLGQGLEFLIYFQGNSAPDKSGLPSDRFSAERTGGSVSTLTIQRTQQEDSAVYLCASSPTPGSWNTGELFFGEGSRLTVL.

The rearrangement links TRBV10-3 to TRBJ2-3, with TRBD1 identical over 7 bases. CDR1 and CDR2 from the germline V gene are ENHRY and SYGVKD. V was pared by 9 bases and J by 2 bases, with 8 bases of the junction left unmatched. This CDR3 has 14 residues. The chain's CDR3 is CAIRDRPSTDTQYF. CDR3 coding DNA: TGTGCCATTCGGGACAGACCCTCCACAGATACGCAGTATTTT.

The V gene is TRBV23-1, the J gene TRBJ2-4; 9 nucleotides match TRBD2. TRBV23-1 is known as an ORF, though its function is uncertain. The CDR3 is made up of 15 amino acids. J lost 0 bases, V lost 7 bases, and 4 bases had no gene match. CDR3 DNA: TGCGCCAGCACCTCTAGCGGGGTAGCCAAAAACATTCAGTACTTC. Residues: CASTSSGVAKNIQYF.

This clone appeared a few times. The J gene is TRBJ2-1, the V gene TRBV7-3; D remains unclear. CDR1 SGHTA and CDR2 FQGTGA come from the germline V gene. V gave up 0 bases and J gave up 6 bases, with 9 bases separating them. This CDR3 has 14 amino acids. CDR3: CASSLTSTTNEQFF. The CDR3 DNA sequence: TGTGCCAGCAGCTTAACGAGTACTACCAATGAGCAGTTCTTC.

The rearrangement uses TRBV19 and TRBJ1-1; no clear D gene. The CDR3 contains 14 residues. CDR1 is LNHDA and CDR2 is SQIVND in the germline V gene (reference sequence). The ends were cut back, 7 bases at V and 1 base at J, with 13 bases in the middle. The CDR3 spells CASTRGMTNTEAFF. DNA of the CDR3: TGTGCCAGTACTCGCGGCATGACGAACACTGAAGCTTTCTTT.

The chain has TRBV29-1 and TRBJ1-4; no clear D gene. V lost 2 bases and J 10 bases, leaving 23 bases between the germline ends. Germline V gene data show CDR1 as SQVTM and CDR2 as ANQGSEA. The CDR3 consists of 16 residues. CDR3 sequence (DNA): TGCAGCGTTGAACTTTGGCCGAAAGGGAGAGAACGAAAACTGTTTTTT. Translated: CSVELWPKGRERKLFF.

The rearrangement links TRBV5-5 to TRBJ1-2; D perhaps matches TRBD1 (5 bases). Germline V gene sequence: CDR1 SGHKS, CDR2 YYEKEE (reference sequence). The CDR3 extends over 14 amino acids. V lost 4 bases and J 5 bases, leaving 15 bases between the germline ends. CDR3 DNA: TGTGCCAGCAGCCCGGGCGGGGACCTATATGGCTACACCTTC. As protein: CASSPGGDLYGYTF.

V gene TRBV18 combines with J gene TRBJ1-4, with D hard to call. CDR1 is KGHSH and CDR2 is LQKENI in the germline V gene. V gave up 0 bases and J gave up 7 bases, with 15 bases separating them. The CDR3 sequence is 16 residues long. In DNA, the CDR3 is TGTGCCAGCTCACCACCGAACAGAGATGGGAGTGAAAAACTGTTTTTT. Its translation is CASSPPNRDGSEKLFF.

This clone was seen just once. The chain couples TRBV19 to TRBJ1-5; 8 nucleotides align to TRBD1. With V trimmed by 3 bases and J by 1 base, 11 bases remained unmatched. The CDR3 contains 18 residues. Germline CDR1 and CDR2: LNHDA and SQIVND (reference sequence). This chain's CDR3 is CASSIRAGGIWSNQPQHF. CDR3 in DNA: TGTGCCAGTAGTATCCGTGCAGGGGGCATCTGGAGCAATCAGCCCCAGCATTTT.

The chain links TRBV7-8 to TRBJ2-1, with TRBD2 matching over 13 bases. The V segment lost 5 bases and the J segment 7 bases; nucleotides outside the gene matches: 14. Germline CDR1 is SGHVS and CDR2 is FQNEAQ. The CDR3 is 18 residues long. In DNA form, the CDR3 reads TGTGCCAGCAGCGCACTGAGGGCCGGGACTAGCGGGACTAATGAGCAGTTCTTC. Translation gives CASSALRAGTSGTNEQFF.

This clone was seen only once. The rearrangement links TRBV5-1 to TRBJ1-1; TRBD1 might be the D (5 bases). The CDR3 contains 13 residues. Trimming shortened V by 3 bases and J by 4 bases, and 10 bases separated the two germline ends. Per the germline V gene, CDR1 is SGHRS and CDR2 is YFSETQ. The DNA for the CDR3 is TGCGCCAGCAGCTGGGGGGATAGCACTGAAGCTTTCTTT. Protein product: CASSWGDSTEAFF.

The chain couples TRBV7-9 to TRBJ2-3; 8 positions match TRBD2. Germline CDR1 and CDR2: SEHNR and FQNEAQ (reference sequence). The trim removed 2 bases at V and 2 bases at J, leaving 3 bases unmatched. This CDR3 comprises 15 residues. The CDR3 is CASSLTSGLTDTQYF. The CDR3 DNA is TGTGCCAGCAGCTTAACTAGCGGACTCACAGATACGCAGTATTTT.

The genes are TRBV28 and TRBJ1-6; D gene ambiguous. Germline-derived CDR1 and CDR2 are MDHEN and SYDVKM. This CDR3 region has 14 residues. Deletions cut 3 bases from V and 6 bases from J, with 9 bases between. For the CDR3, the DNA is TGTGCCAGCAGTTTGGGCCTGACTAATTCACCCCTCCACTTT. Its translation is CASSLGLTNSPLHF.